The sequence of this TCR beta chain was determined in a study of T cell responses to AZD1222 COVID-19 vaccine. TCRdb keeps only in-frame clones here, not all; method: immunoSEQ multiplex PCR. Of about 150,000 clones listed, approximately 90% are singletons. Whole-study results and caveats: Possibly, clonal diversity was underestimated; donors were largely white British and included more females. Spike-specific TCR breadth rose after two AZD1222 doses, and depth rose as well.

About this clone: The antigen remains unidentified.

Analysis merged second doses at about 4 or about 12 weeks. CDR1 is MNHNY, CDR2 SVGAGI, per germline (reference sequence). J gave up 2 bases and V 5 bases, and 6 bases lay outside the gene matches. This CDR3 is 17 amino acids long. The starting material was peripheral blood, obtained 28 days after the second AZD1222 dose. V usage is TRBV6-6 and J usage is TRBJ2-1; 13 positions match TRBD2. This receptor was obtained from an adult who received the AZD1222 COVID-19 vaccine. CDR3 region: CASSQPGLAGTYNEQFF. DNA of the CDR3: TGTGCCAGCAGTCAACCGGGACTAGCGGGGACCTACAATGAGCAGTTCTTC.